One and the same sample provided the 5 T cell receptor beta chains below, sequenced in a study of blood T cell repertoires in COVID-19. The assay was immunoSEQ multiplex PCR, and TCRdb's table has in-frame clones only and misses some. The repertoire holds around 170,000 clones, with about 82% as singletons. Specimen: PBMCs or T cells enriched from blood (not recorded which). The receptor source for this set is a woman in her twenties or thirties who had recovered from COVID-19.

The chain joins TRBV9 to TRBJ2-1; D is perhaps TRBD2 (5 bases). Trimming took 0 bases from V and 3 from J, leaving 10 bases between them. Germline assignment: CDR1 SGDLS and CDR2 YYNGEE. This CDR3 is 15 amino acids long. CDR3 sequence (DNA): TGTGCCAGCAGCGTAGCAGCGGCTCACTACAATGAGCAGTTCTTC. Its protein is CASSVAAAHYNEQFF.

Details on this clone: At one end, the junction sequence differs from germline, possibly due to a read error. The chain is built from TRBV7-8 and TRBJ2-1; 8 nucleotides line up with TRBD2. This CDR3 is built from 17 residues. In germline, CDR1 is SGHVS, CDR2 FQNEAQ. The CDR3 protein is CASSLAEFLAGYNEQFF. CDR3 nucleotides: TGTGCCAGCAGCCTAGCTGAGTTTCTAGCGGGTTACAATGAGCAGTTCTTC.

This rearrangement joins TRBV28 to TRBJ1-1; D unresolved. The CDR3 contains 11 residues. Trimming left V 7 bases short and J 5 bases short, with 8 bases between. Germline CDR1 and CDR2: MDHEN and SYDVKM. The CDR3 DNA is TGTGCCAGCACGGGGAATACTGAAGCTTTCTTT. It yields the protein CASTGNTEAFF. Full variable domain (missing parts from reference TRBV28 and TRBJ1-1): DVKVTQSSRYLVKRTGEKVFLECVQDMDHENMFWYRQDPGLGLRLIYFSYDVKMKEKGDIPEGYSVSREKKERFSLILESASTNQTSMYLCASTGNTEAFFGQGTRLTVV.

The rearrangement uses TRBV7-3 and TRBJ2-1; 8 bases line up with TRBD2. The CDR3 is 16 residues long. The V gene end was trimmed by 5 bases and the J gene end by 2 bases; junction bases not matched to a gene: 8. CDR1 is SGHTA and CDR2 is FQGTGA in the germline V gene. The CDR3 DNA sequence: TGTGCCAGCAGCAACCAAGCGGGAGCCACCTACAATGAGCAGTTCTTC. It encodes CASSNQAGATYNEQFF. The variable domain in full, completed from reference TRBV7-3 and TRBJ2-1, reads GAGVSQTPSNKVTEKGKYVELRCDPISGHTALYWYRQSLGQGPEFLIYFQGTGAADDSGLPNDRFFAVRPEGSVSTLKIQRTERGDSAVYLCASSNQAGATYNEQFFGPGTRLTVL.

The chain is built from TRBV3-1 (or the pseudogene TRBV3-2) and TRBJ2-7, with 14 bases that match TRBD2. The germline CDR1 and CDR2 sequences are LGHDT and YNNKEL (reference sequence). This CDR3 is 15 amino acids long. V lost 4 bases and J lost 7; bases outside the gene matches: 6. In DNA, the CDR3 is TGTGCCAGCAGCCCGACTAGCGGGAGGGCCTGGGAGCAGTACTTC. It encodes CASSPTSGRAWEQYF.